These 18 T cell receptor beta chains share one sample of origin, sequenced in a study of Graves' ophthalmopathy and Graves' hyperthyroidism. RNA transcripts yielded amplified TCR beta CDR3 regions. The first round was an RT-PCR with HTBI primers, and the second round was a multiplex PCR. TCRdb reprocessed the multiplex PCR reads with MiXCR, giving one entry per CDR3 protein. The sample has 40,000 to 50,000 distinct CDR3 sequences; around 48% are singletons. Sequencing input: peripheral blood. The origin of the receptors is an adult man with Graves' ophthalmopathy.

The V gene is TRBV29-1, the J gene TRBJ2-7; 15 positions match TRBD2. CDR1 is SQVTM, CDR2 ANQGSEA, per germline. V lost 2 bases to trimming and J lost 6 bases; unmatched junction nucleotides: 2. The CDR3 sequence is 14 residues long. The CDR3 sequence is CSVERTSGRGEQYF. Here the CDR3 DNA reads TGCAGCGTTGAACGGACTAGCGGGAGGGGCGAGCAGTACTTC.

This clonotype was seen repeatedly, ten times or more. The chain uses TRBV7-9 and TRBJ1-1; the D gene is possibly TRBD1 (6 bases). The germline V and J ends were trimmed by 2 bases and 3 bases, with 10 bases remaining between them. CDR3 length: 14 amino acids. CDR1 is SEHNR, CDR2 FQNEAQ, per germline (reference sequence). CDR3 bases: TGTGCCAGCAGCTTATTGGCAGGGGACACTGAAGCTTTCTTT. Translation gives CASSLLAGDTEAFF.

This clonotype was observed many times. The chain joins TRBV7-9 to TRBJ2-7; D gene unclear. The V end lost 1 base, the J end lost 0 bases, and 7 bases lay between the germline ends. This CDR3 has 14 residues. Germline loops: CDR1 SEHNR, CDR2 FQNEAQ (reference sequence). This chain's CDR3 is CASSLDPSSYEQYF. CDR3 nucleotide sequence: TGTGCCAGCAGCTTAGATCCTAGCTCCTACGAGCAGTACTTC.

This clonotype was seen ten or more times. The chain is built from TRBV27 and TRBJ1-3, with D unclear. Germline V gives CDR1 MNHEY, CDR2 SMNVEV (reference sequence). CDR3 length: 15 amino acids. V lost 7 bases, J lost 0 bases, and 13 bases lay in between. The CDR3 protein is CASTRILGSGNTIYF. As DNA, the CDR3 is TGTGCCAGCACACGGATTCTTGGCTCTGGAAACACCATATATTTT.

CDR3 DNA sequence: TGTGCCAGCAGCTCTAGACGCGCCAACTCTGGAAACACCATATATTTT. Its translation is CASSSRRANSGNTIYF. J is TRBJ1-3 and V is TRBV5-4; no definite D call. Per the germline V gene, CDR1 is SGHNT and CDR2 is YYREEE (reference sequence). The CDR3 length is 16 residues. Trimming cost V 3 bases and J 0 bases, with 13 bases left between them.

This clonotype was observed many times. The J gene is TRBJ2-2, the V gene TRBV20-1, with 10 bases that match TRBD2. After removal of 6 bases from V and 1 base from J, the junction contained 8 bases not matched to a gene. Germline CDR1 reads DFQATT; CDR2 reads SNEGSKA (reference sequence). The CDR3 length is 16 residues. The CDR3 bases are TGCAGTGCGACAAGCGGGGGGGCCGGGAACACCGGGGAGCTGTTTTTT. It yields the protein CSATSGGAGNTGELFF.

This clonotype was recorded many times. This chain uses TRBV12-3 or TRBV12-4 with TRBJ2-3, with D perhaps matching TRBD2 (5 bases). V dropped 10 bases and J dropped 0 bases, with 17 bases sitting between them. The CDR3 runs 15 residues. CDR3 region: CATRPPLVSTDTQYF. The CDR3 DNA reads as TGTGCCACCAGGCCCCCACTAGTTAGCACAGATACGCAGTATTTT.

This clonotype was detected ten times or more. The chain carries TRBV19 and TRBJ2-1; TRBD2 matches 13 bases. CDR3 length: 20 residues. Losses at the gene ends were 0 bases for V and 7 bases for J; bases not matched to a gene: 15. CDR1 and CDR2 (germline): LNHDA, SQIVND (reference sequence). CDR3 protein: CASSIDPGLAGFPFGNEQFF. Written as DNA, the CDR3 is TGTGCCAGTAGTATAGATCCGGGACTAGCGGGATTTCCGTTCGGGAATGAGCAGTTCTTC.

This clonotype has just one count. The chain is built from TRBV5-1 and TRBJ1-1; D unclear. The CDR3 has 15 amino acids. Per the germline V gene, CDR1 is SGHRS and CDR2 is YFSETQ. V was pared by 10 bases and J by 3 bases, with 22 bases between. CDR3 DNA: TGCGCCCGTAGCTTAACAGCGCTCGGGGACACTGAAGCTTTCTTT. The encoded protein is CARSLTALGDTEAFF.

In this sample, this clonotype turned up many times. The chain employs TRBV20-1 and TRBJ1-2; TRBD1 matches 10 bases. This CDR3 has 14 amino acids. V shed 0 bases and J 5 bases; nucleotides not matched to a gene: 3. In germline, CDR1 is DFQATT, CDR2 SNEGSKA (reference sequence). Written as DNA, the CDR3 is TGCAGTGCTAGAGACGGACAGGGGGGGTATGGCTACACCTTC. This encodes CSARDGQGGYGYTF.

The V gene is TRBV20-1, the J gene TRBJ1-1; D remains unclear. CDR3 length: 16 residues. CDR1 is DFQATT and CDR2 is SNEGSKA in the germline V gene (reference sequence). Between the trimmed V and J ends, which lost 2 bases and 2 bases, there was a span of 18 bases. CDR3 protein: CSARRLAGDVNTEAFF. The CDR3 DNA follows: TGCAGTGCTAGAAGACTAGCGGGAGATGTAAACACTGAAGCTTTCTTT.

As concerns this clonotype: A junction boundary mismatches the germline segment, possibly from a read error. The chain uses TRBV7-9 and TRBJ1-2; D uncertain. This CDR3 is built from 14 residues. The germline V gene has CDR1 SEHNR and CDR2 FQNEAQ (reference sequence). DNA of the CDR3: TGTGCTAGCAGCAACCCCACGGGAAACTATGGCTACACCTTC. Its protein product is CASSNPTGNYGYTF.

The chain carries TRBV2 and TRBJ2-2; D is unclear. This CDR3 spans 12 amino acids. Trimming removed 7 bases from V and 8 bases from J, with 11 bases in between. Germline V lookup: CDR1 SNHLY, CDR2 FYNNEI. The chain's CDR3 is CASTHRAGELFF. CDR3 DNA: TGTGCCAGCACTCATCGGGCGGGGGAGCTGTTTTTT.

This clonotype was counted a single time. The chain recombines TRBV10-1 with TRBJ2-7; possible D gene TRBD2, 5 bases. Per germline, CDR1 WNHNN and CDR2 SYGVQD (reference sequence). V was pared by 4 bases and J by 6 bases, with 10 bases between. This CDR3 has 12 residues. Written as DNA, the CDR3 is TGCGCCAGCAGTGGGTGGGAGATCGAGCAGTACTTC. Translation: CASSGWEIEQYF.

At least ten counts were recorded for this clonotype. The V call is TRBV30, the J call TRBJ2-3, with D possibly being TRBD1 (6 bases). V dropped 5 bases and J dropped 6 bases, with 15 bases sitting between them. This CDR3 is 13 amino acids long. In germline, CDR1 is GTSNPN, CDR2 SVGIG (reference sequence). DNA of the CDR3: TGTGCCTGGGCGGCAGGGGCCGATGATACGCAGTATTTT. This sequence encodes CAWAAGADDTQYF.

This clonotype was recorded many times. The rearrangement links TRBV5-1 to TRBJ2-3; D gene uncertain. Trimming pared 3 bases from V and 2 bases from J, leaving 16 bases between. CDR1 and CDR2 from the germline V gene are SGHRS and YFSETQ. The CDR3 consists of 16 residues. In nucleotides, the CDR3 is TGCGCCAGCAGCTCGACGGCTCTATCTAACACAGATACGCAGTATTTT. Translating it yields CASSSTALSNTDTQYF.

This clonotype is labeled as medium-sized. The chain joins TRBV29-1 to TRBJ2-1; TRBD2 agrees at 9 bases. The CDR3 has 14 amino acids. Germline V gives CDR1 SQVTM, CDR2 ANQGSEA. V was pared by 8 bases and J by 1 base, with 6 bases of the junction left unmatched. The CDR3 reads CSLTSGGSYNEQFF. The CDR3 nucleotides read TGCAGCTTAACGAGCGGGGGGTCCTACAATGAGCAGTTCTTC.

For this clonotype: Mismatch with germline at one junction end may stem from a read error. This chain uses TRBV11-2 with TRBJ1-2; TRBD1 might be the D (5 bases). The germline gives CDR1 SGHAT, CDR2 FQNNGV. The length of the CDR3 is 15 residues. The chain's CDR3 is CASTTQESRGYAYTF. In DNA, the CDR3 is TGTGCCAGCACCACGCAAGAATCAAGGGGCTATGCCTACACCTTC.